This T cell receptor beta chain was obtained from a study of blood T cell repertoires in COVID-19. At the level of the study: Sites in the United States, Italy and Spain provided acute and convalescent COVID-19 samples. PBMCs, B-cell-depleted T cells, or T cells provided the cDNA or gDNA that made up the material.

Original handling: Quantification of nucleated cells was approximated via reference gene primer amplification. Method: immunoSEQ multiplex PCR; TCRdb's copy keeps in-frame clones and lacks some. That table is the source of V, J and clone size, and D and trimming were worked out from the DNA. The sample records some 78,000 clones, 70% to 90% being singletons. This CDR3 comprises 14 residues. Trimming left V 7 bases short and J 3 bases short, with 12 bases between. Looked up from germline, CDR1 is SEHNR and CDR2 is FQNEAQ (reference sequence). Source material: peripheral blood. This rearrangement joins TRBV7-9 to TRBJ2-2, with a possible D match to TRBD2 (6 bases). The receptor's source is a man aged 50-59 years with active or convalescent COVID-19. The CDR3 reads CASIYGTYTGELFF. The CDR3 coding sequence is TGTGCCAGCATCTACGGGACTTACACCGGGGAGCTGTTTTTT.